This T cell receptor (beta chain) is drawn from a study of circulating CD8 cells and anti-PD-1 response in melanoma. Study overall: Complete or partial response defined responders; stable or progressive disease, non-responders.

Four subsets defined by PD-1 and/or TIGIT were sorted from live CD3+CD8+TCRalphabeta+ cells. Using approximately 14 ng of total RNA, TCR libraries were made with the QIAseq Immune Repertoire TCR panel. TCRdb used MiXCR to reprocess the reads, holding one entry per CDR3 protein. This table holds about 440 distinct CDR3 sequences, 4.5% to 5.5% found once. This CDR3 region has 15 residues. V was trimmed by 1 base and J by 7 bases, leaving 14 bases between them. This clonotype is labeled large. The clonotype comes from a human donor with melanoma. The V gene is TRBV12-3 or TRBV12-4, the J gene TRBJ1-5; D might be TRBD1 (5 bases). Sample: CD8+ T cells from PBMCs, taken at baseline or after one month of anti-PD-1 therapy (not recorded which). The CDR3 reads CASSLEGRRKQPQHF. The CDR3 DNA reads as TGTGCCAGCAGTTTAGAGGGGCGACGGAAGCAGCCCCAGCATTTT.